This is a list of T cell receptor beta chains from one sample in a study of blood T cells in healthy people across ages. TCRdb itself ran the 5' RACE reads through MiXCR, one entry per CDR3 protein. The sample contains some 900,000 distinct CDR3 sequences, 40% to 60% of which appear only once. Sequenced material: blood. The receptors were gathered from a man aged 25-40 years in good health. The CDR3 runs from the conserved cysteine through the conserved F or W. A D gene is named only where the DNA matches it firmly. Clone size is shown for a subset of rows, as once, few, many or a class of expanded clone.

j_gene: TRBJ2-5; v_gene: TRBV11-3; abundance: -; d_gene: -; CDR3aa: CASSLVGWTIQETQYF; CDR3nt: TGTGCCAGCAGCTTAGTCGGATGGACCATCCAAGAGACCCAGTACTTC
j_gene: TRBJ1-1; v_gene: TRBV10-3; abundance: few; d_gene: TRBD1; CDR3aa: CAIRTGSGAFF; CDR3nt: TGTGCCATCAGGACAGGGTCGGGAGCTTTCTTT
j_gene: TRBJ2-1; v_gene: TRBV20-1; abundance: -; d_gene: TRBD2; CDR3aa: CSARLFGSGGVDEQFF; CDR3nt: TGCAGTGCTAGATTATTTGGAAGCGGGGGGGTGGATGAGCAGTTCTTC
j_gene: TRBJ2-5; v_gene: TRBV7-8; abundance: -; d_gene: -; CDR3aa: CASSLGAGGTQETQYF; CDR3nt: TGTGCCAGCAGCTTAGGGGCAGGCGGAACACAAGAGACCCAGTACTTC
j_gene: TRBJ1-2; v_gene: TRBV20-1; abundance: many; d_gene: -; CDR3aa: CSARVRPNYGYTF; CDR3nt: TGCAGTGCTAGAGTACGTCCCAACTATGGCTACACCTTC
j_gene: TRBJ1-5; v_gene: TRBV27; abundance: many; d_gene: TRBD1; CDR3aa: CASSRGQYNQPQHF; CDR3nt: TGTGCCAGCAGTCGGGGACAGTACAATCAGCCCCAGCATTTT
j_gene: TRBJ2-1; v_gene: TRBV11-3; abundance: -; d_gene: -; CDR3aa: CASSLPQANYNEQFF; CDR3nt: TGTGCCAGCAGCTTACCACAGGCAAACTACAATGAGCAGTTCTTC
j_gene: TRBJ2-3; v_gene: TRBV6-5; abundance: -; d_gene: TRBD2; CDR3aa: CASSYQTSEADTQYF; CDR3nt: TGTGCCAGCAGTTACCAGACTAGCGAGGCAGATACGCAGTATTTT
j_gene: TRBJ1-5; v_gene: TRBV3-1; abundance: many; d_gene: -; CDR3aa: CASSQGLWNQPQHF; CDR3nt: TGTGCCAGCAGCCAAGGACTGTGGAATCAGCCCCAGCATTTT
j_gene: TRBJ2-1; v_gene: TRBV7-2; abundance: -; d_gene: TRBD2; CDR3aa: CASSVGLAHNEQFF; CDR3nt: TGTGCCAGCAGCGTAGGACTAGCCCACAATGAGCAGTTCTTC
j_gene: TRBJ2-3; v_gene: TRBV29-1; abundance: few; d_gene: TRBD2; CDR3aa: CSISHGLAFTDTQYF; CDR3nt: TGCAGCATTTCTCATGGACTAGCCTTCACAGATACGCAGTATTTT
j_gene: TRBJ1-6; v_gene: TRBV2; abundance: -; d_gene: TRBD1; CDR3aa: CASIGTASRPQPLHF; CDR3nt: TGTGCCAGCATTGGGACAGCCTCGAGGCCCCAACCCCTCCACTTT
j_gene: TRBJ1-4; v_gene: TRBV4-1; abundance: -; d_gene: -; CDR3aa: CASSQVAGTLNEKLFF; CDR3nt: TGCGCCAGCAGCCAAGTGGCAGGAACCTTAAATGAAAAACTGTTTTTT
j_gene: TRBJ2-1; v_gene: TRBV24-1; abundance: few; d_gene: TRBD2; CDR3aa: CATSDTKRGKEQFF; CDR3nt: TGTGCCACCAGTGACACAAAGCGGGGTAAGGAGCAGTTCTTC
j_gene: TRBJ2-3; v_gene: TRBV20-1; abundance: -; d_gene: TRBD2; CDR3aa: CSARAAEPSGTQYF; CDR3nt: TGCAGTGCTAGGGCGGCCGAGCCTAGCGGTACGCAGTATTTT
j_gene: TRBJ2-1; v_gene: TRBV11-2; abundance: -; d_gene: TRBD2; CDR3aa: CASSFRTSGGDEQFF; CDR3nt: TGTGCCAGCAGCTTCCGGACTAGCGGGGGGGATGAGCAGTTCTTC
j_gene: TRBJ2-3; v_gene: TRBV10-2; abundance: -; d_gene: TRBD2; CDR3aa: CASSILAGGASTDTQYF; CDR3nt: TGCGCCAGCAGTATACTAGCGGGGGGCGCTAGCACAGATACGCAGTATTTT
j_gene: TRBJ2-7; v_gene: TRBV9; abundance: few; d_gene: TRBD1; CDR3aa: CASSVAGQGNEQYF; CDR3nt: TGTGCCAGCAGCGTAGCGGGACAGGGCAACGAGCAGTACTTC
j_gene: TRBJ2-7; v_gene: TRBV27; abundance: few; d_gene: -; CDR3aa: CASSLKAAYEQYF; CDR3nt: TGTGCCAGCAGTTTAAAGGCCGCCTACGAGCAGTACTTC
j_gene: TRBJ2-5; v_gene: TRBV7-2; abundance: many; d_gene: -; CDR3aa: CASSLKGGETQYF; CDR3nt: TGTGCCAGCAGCTTAAAAGGGGGAGAGACCCAGTACTTC
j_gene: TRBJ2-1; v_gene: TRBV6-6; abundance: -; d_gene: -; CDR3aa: CASSYDAMQGPTKEQFF; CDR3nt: TGTGCCAGCAGTTACGACGCCATGCAGGGGCCGACCAAGGAGCAGTTCTTC
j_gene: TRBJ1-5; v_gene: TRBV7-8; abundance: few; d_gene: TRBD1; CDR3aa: CASSLGTGENQPQHF; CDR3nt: TGTGCCAGCAGCTTGGGGACAGGGGAAAATCAGCCCCAGCATTTT
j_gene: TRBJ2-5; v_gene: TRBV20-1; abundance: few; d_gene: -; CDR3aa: CSARSRETQYF; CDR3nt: TGCAGTGCTCGGAGCAGGGAGACCCAGTACTTC
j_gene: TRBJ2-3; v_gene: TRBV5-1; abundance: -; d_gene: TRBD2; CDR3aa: CASSLSPGLAVPDTQYF; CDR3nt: TGCGCCAGCAGCTTGAGTCCCGGACTAGCGGTTCCCGATACGCAGTATTTT
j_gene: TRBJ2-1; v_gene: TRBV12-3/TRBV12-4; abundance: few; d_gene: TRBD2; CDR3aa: CAVREAGVNEQFF; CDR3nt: TGTGCCGTTAGGGAGGCGGGGGTTAATGAGCAGTTCTTC
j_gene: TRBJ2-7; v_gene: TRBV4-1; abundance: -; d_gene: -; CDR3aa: CASSQGGGSEFDYYEQYF; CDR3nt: TGCGCCAGCAGCCAAGGAGGAGGGTCGGAATTTGACTACTACGAGCAGTACTTC
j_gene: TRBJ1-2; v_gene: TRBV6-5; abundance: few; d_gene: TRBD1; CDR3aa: CASSYEMTGNYGYTF; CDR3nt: TGTGCCAGCAGTTACGAAATGACAGGGAACTATGGCTACACCTTC
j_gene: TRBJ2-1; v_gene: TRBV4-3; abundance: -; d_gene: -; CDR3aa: CASSQGGGGGYNEQFF; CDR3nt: TGCGCCAGCAGCCAAGGAGGGGGGGGCGGGTACAATGAGCAGTTCTTC
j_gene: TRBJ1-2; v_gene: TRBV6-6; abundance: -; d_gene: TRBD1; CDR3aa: CASTSAGQGYYGYTF; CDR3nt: TGTGCCAGCACCTCGGCGGGACAGGGGTACTATGGCTACACCTTC